This entry lists 16 T cell receptor beta chains sequenced from one sample in a study of blood T cell repertoires in COVID-19. TCRdb's table, derived via immunoSEQ multiplex PCR, lists solely in-frame clones and lacks some. The table lists under 250,000 clones, 83% of them singletons. What was sequenced was PBMCs or T cells enriched from blood (not recorded which). The source is a woman aged 40 to 50 who had been exposed to COVID-19.

This chain joins TRBV27 and TRBJ1-5, with D unclear. The CDR3 length is 18 residues. The V and J ends lost 6 bases and 4 bases respectively, with 25 bases between them. CDR1 is MNHEY, CDR2 SMNVEV, per germline (reference sequence). This CDR3 reads CASRKQSLLLEGNQPQHF. The CDR3 DNA follows: TGTGCCAGCAGGAAACAGAGTTTACTACTAGAAGGAAATCAGCCCCAGCATTTT.

This chain's CDR3 is CASSLAKTRTDTQYF. CDR3 DNA sequence: TGTGCCAGCAGCTTGGCCAAGACTAGAACAGATACGCAGTATTTT. The chain links TRBV5-6 to TRBJ2-3, with D possibly being TRBD2 (6 bases). Germline V lookup: CDR1 SGHDT, CDR2 YYEEEE. Trimming took 0 bases from V and 3 from J, leaving 11 bases between them. The CDR3 is 15 residues long.

V gene TRBV2 combines with J gene TRBJ1-6; 7 bases line up with TRBD1. CDR3 length: 15 amino acids. Germline V lookup: CDR1 SNHLY, CDR2 FYNNEI. The V and J ends lost 1 base and 6 bases, in that order; junction bases with no gene match: 3. This CDR3 reads CASSEEGAGNSPLHF. The CDR3 coding sequence is TGTGCCAGCAGTGAAGAGGGGGCAGGTAATTCACCCCTCCACTTT.

The chain uses TRBV3-1 (or the pseudogene TRBV3-2) and TRBJ1-3, with D possibly matching TRBD1 (5 bases). Trimming pared 4 bases from V and 4 bases from J, leaving 11 bases between. The length of the CDR3 is 14 residues. The germline V gene encodes CDR1 LGHDT and CDR2 YNNKEL (reference sequence). The CDR3 loop reads CASSPWGAGNTIYF. CDR3 in DNA: TGTGCCAGCAGCCCTTGGGGCGCCGGAAACACCATATATTTT.

V gene TRBV7-2 combines with J gene TRBJ2-5; the D is unclear. Germline V gene sequence: CDR1 SGHTA, CDR2 FQGNSA. The CDR3 totals 16 residues. V lost 3 bases and J lost 3, with 17 bases in between. CDR3 in amino acids: CASSFSTKPPEETQYF. CDR3 bases: TGTGCCAGCAGCTTTAGCACTAAACCCCCCGAAGAGACCCAGTACTTC.

The chain combines TRBV7-9 with TRBJ1-3; 7 positions agree with TRBD1. Germline loops: CDR1 SEHNR, CDR2 FQNEAQ (reference sequence). The V and J ends lost 1 base and 0 bases, in that order; junction bases with no gene match: 3. CDR3 size: 16 residues. The CDR3 bases are TGTGCCAGCAGCTTAGATGGACAGGTCTCTGGAAACACCATATATTTT. Translation: CASSLDGQVSGNTIYF.

V gene TRBV18 combines with J gene TRBJ1-4; tentative D call: TRBD1 (6 bases). The CDR3 sequence is 15 residues long. Germline assignment: CDR1 KGHSH and CDR2 LQKENI. Trimming took 6 bases from V and 5 from J, leaving 16 bases between them. Here the CDR3 reads CASSRGTNANEKLFF. The CDR3 DNA reads TGTGCCAGCTCTCGTGGGACAAACGCAAATGAAAAACTGTTTTTT.

The chain is built from TRBV6-5 and TRBJ2-3, with D perhaps matching TRBD1 (6 bases). The CDR3 runs to 16 residues. The germline CDR1 and CDR2 sequences are MNHEY and SVGAGI. V lost 0 bases and J 8 bases, leaving 18 bases between the germline ends. The CDR3 DNA sequence: TGTGCCAGCAGTTACTCGAGCGACAGGCGGTGGGGTACGCAGTATTTT. Amino acids: CASSYSSDRRWGTQYF.

The chain joins TRBV12-3 or TRBV12-4 to TRBJ1-1, with unresolved D. This CDR3 has 12 residues. Trimming cost V 5 bases and J 11 bases, with 15 bases left between them. CDR3 region: CASSTIGRGAFF. The CDR3 DNA reads TGTGCCAGCAGTACGATCGGGCGCGGGGCTTTCTTT.

In this sample, this clone turned up once. This chain joins TRBV5-4 and TRBJ2-7; D is ambiguous. This CDR3 has 13 amino acids. The V and J ends lost 4 bases and 3 bases respectively, with 11 bases between them. Germline CDR1 reads SGHNT; CDR2 reads YYREEE (reference sequence). CDR3 amino acids: CASSPQVSYEQYF. CDR3 bases: TGTGCCAGCAGCCCCCAGGTGAGCTACGAGCAGTACTTC.

The gene calls are TRBV7-9 and TRBJ2-5; D is possibly TRBD2 (5 bases). The CDR3 runs to 11 residues. V lost 5 bases and J lost 5, with 6 bases in between. The V gene's germline CDR1 is SEHNR and CDR2 FQNEAQ (reference sequence). CDR3: CASSPGETQYF. The CDR3 DNA is TGTGCCAGCAGCCCGGGGGAGACCCAGTACTTC.

This sequence joins TRBV28 and TRBJ1-1, with 8 bases that match TRBD1. CDR1 is MDHEN, CDR2 SYDVKM, per germline. Trimming took 7 bases from V and 8 from J; bases not matched to a gene: 9. This CDR3 is 13 amino acids long. As DNA, the CDR3 is TGTGCCAGCATGGGAACAGGGGGAACCGAAGCTTTCTTT. This gives the protein CASMGTGGTEAFF.

The chain carries TRBV12-3 or TRBV12-4 and TRBJ1-5; D gene ambiguous. CDR3 length: 12 residues. V was cut by 2 bases and J by 6 bases, with 5 bases left in between. In DNA form, the CDR3 reads TGTGCCAGCAGTTTATCTCCTCAGCCCCAGCATTTT. It is translated as CASSLSPQPQHF.

The chain has TRBV11-2 and TRBJ1-6, with D possibly being TRBD1 (5 bases). Trimming shortened V by 5 bases and J by 6 bases, and 14 bases separated the two germline ends. Per germline, CDR1 SGHAT and CDR2 FQNNGV. This CDR3 comprises 15 residues. CDR3 region: CASSQLQVFNSPLHF. The DNA for the CDR3 is TGTGCCAGCAGCCAACTACAGGTTTTTAATTCACCCCTCCACTTT.

The CDR3 DNA reads as TGTGCCAGCAGTCATGAGGCCAGGGGGCGTATGAACACTGAAGCTTTCTTT. Protein: CASSHEARGRMNTEAFF. The rearrangement joins TRBV6-6 to TRBJ1-1; TRBD1 matches 8 bases. The CDR3 is made up of 17 amino acids. The V gene end was trimmed by 5 bases and the J gene end by 0 bases; junction bases not matched to a gene: 11. Germline V gene lookup returns CDR1 MNHNY and CDR2 SVGAGI (reference sequence).

This clone came up a few times. The J gene is TRBJ2-6, the V gene TRBV4-3; TRBD1 agrees at 7 bases. Germline trimming cut 1 base from V and 0 bases from J; bases unmatched to any gene: 3. The germline gives CDR1 LGHNA, CDR2 YSLEER. The CDR3 length is 17 residues. CDR3: CASSQGDSSSGANVLTF. The CDR3 bases are TGCGCCAGCAGCCAAGGGGACAGTAGCTCTGGGGCCAACGTCCTGACTTTC.